The 7 T cell receptor beta chains listed next were all sequenced from one sample in a study of cytomegalovirus exposure and HLA in healthy donors. It was with 60 Vbeta and 13 Jbeta primers that the PCR ran. The assay was immunoSEQ multiplex PCR, and TCRdb's table has in-frame clones only and misses some. The data contain 95,000 to 100,000 clones, approximately 85% of them singletons. The sample consisted of PBMCs. The origin of the receptors is a man younger than 45 in good health and CMV-seronegative.

This chain joins TRBV6-5 and TRBJ2-7; 8 bases line up with TRBD2. Germline trimming cut 5 bases from V and 0 bases from J; bases unmatched to any gene: 3. The CDR3 is made up of 14 amino acids. From germline, CDR1 is MNHEY and CDR2 SVGAGI. CDR3 sequence reads: CASSRGGHSYEQYF. The CDR3, as DNA: TGTGCCAGCAGTCGGGGGGGCCACTCCTACGAGCAGTACTTC.

The genes are TRBV19 and TRBJ2-7, with unresolved D. CDR1 is LNHDA, CDR2 SQIVND, per germline (reference sequence). Trimming removed 2 bases at V and 1 base at J, with 9 bases between. The CDR3 runs to 14 residues. The DNA for the CDR3 is TGTGCCAGTAGTATAATCTGGGCATCCTACGAGCAGTACTTC. Its protein is CASSIIWASYEQYF.

This clone appeared once. The chain is built from TRBV15 and TRBJ1-5, with D tentatively TRBD1 (5 bases). V was pared by 2 bases and J by 7 bases, with 21 bases between. CDR3 length equals 17 residues. Germline V gene sequence: CDR1 LNHNV, CDR2 YYDKDF (reference sequence). CDR3: CATSRSLLRQGRQPQHF. The DNA for the CDR3 is TGTGCCACCAGCAGATCCTTGCTGAGGCAGGGAAGACAGCCCCAGCATTTT. Full variable domain (remainder filled in from reference TRBV15 and TRBJ1-5): DAMVIQNPRYQVTQFGKPVTLSCSQTLNHNVMYWYQQKSSQAPKLLFHYYDKDFNNEADTPDNFQSRRPNTSFCFLDIRSPGLGDTAMYLCATSRSLLRQGRQPQHFGDGTRLSIL.

The chain carries TRBV29-1 and TRBJ2-1; D is unresolved. V dropped 4 bases and J dropped 5 bases, with 15 bases sitting between them. From germline, CDR1 is SQVTM and CDR2 ANQGSEA. CDR3 length: 14 amino acids. The CDR3 here is CSVVPGSTNNEQFF. The CDR3 nucleotides read TGCAGCGTTGTTCCCGGGTCCACGAACAATGAGCAGTTCTTC.

V and J are TRBV30 and TRBJ2-7; TRBD2 matches at 8 bases. The CDR3 spans 12 residues. The germline CDR1 and CDR2 sequences are GTSNPN and SVGIG (reference sequence). CDR3 sequence (DNA): TGTGCGCGGGGACTAGGATCCTACGAGCAGTACTTC. Protein product: CARGLGSYEQYF.

The V call is TRBV2, the J call TRBJ2-5; a weak D match, TRBD1 (7 bases). Trimming took 6 bases from V and 4 from J, leaving 15 bases between them. CDR1 and CDR2 (germline): SNHLY, FYNNEI. The CDR3 covers 14 residues. The CDR3 reads CASSYGGGVETQYF. DNA for the CDR3: TGTGCCAGCAGCTACGGAGGGGGCGTAGAGACCCAGTACTTC.

The rearrangement uses TRBV28 and TRBJ2-2; 9 bases are a match to TRBD1. The CDR3 is 17 residues long. With 5 bases clipped from V and 3 bases from J, the junction kept 10 bases outside the gene matches. The germline gives CDR1 MDHEN, CDR2 SYDVKM. CDR3 amino acids: CASSVTQQGADTGELFF. DNA for the CDR3: TGTGCCAGCAGTGTGACTCAACAGGGGGCTGACACCGGGGAGCTGTTTTTT.